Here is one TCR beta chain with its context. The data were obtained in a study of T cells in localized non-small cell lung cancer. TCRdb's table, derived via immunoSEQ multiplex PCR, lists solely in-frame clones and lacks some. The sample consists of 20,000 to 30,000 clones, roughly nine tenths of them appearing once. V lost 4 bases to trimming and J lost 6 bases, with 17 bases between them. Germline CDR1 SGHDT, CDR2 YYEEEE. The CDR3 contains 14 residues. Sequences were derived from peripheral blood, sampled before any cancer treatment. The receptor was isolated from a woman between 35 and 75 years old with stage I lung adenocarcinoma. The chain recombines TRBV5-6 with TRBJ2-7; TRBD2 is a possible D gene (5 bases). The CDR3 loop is CASSPPGYRGEQYF. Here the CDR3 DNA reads TGTGCCAGCAGCCCCCCGGGATACCGAGGCGAGCAGTACTTC.